The text below deals with one T cell receptor (beta chain). Germline-derived CDR1 and CDR2 are SGHAT and FQDESV (reference sequence). CDR3 length equals 13 residues. The V gene lost 4 bases and the J gene lost 2 bases, with 8 bases spanning the gap. The sample belongs to a study of blood T cell repertoires in COVID-19. Method: immunoSEQ multiplex PCR; TCRdb's copy keeps in-frame clones and lacks some. The sample consists of under 75,000 clones, more than 70% of them appearing once. The TCR comes from a man in his sixties with COVID-19, enrolled during active disease. The specimen sequenced was peripheral blood. J is TRBJ2-5 and V is TRBV11-1, with a weak D call TRBD2 (6 bases). CDR3 region: CASSSSAQETQYF. As DNA, the CDR3 is TGTGCCAGCAGCTCTAGCGCACAAGAGACCCAGTACTTC.